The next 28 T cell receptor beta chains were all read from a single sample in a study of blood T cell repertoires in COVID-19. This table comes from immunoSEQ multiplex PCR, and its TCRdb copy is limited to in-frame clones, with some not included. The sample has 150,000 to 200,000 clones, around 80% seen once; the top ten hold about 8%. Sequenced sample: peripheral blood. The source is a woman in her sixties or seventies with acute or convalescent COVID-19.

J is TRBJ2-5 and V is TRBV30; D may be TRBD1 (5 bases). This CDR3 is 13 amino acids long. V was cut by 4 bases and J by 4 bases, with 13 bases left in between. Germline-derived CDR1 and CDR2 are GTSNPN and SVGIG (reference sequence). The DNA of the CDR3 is TGTGCCTGGACCTTCCAGGGTAGAGAGACCCAGTACTTC. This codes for CAWTFQGRETQYF.

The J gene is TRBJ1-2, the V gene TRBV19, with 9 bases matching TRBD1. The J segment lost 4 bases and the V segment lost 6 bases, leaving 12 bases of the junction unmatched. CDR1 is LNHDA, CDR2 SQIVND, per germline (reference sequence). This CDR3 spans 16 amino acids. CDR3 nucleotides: TGTGCCAGTAGATTAGGAGGGACAGGGTATGCCTATGGCTACACCTTC. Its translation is CASRLGGTGYAYGYTF.

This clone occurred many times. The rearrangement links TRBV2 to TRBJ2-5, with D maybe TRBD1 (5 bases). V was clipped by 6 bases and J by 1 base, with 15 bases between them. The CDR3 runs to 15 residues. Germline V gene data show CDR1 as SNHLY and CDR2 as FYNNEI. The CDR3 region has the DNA TGTGCCAGCAGCATAACGAGGACATCCCAAGAGACCCAGTACTTC. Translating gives CASSITRTSQETQYF.

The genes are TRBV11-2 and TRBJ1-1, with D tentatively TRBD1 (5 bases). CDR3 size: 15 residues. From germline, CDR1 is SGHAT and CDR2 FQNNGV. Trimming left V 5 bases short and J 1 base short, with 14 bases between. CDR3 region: CASSQVGVRNTEAFF. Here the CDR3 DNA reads TGTGCCAGCAGCCAGGTAGGGGTCAGGAACACTGAAGCTTTCTTT.

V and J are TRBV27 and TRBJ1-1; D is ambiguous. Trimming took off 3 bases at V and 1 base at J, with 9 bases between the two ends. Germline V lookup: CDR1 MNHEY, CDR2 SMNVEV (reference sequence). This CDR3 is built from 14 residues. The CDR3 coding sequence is TGTGCCAGCAGTTTTCGACCGGGGAACACTGAAGCTTTCTTT. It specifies CASSFRPGNTEAFF.

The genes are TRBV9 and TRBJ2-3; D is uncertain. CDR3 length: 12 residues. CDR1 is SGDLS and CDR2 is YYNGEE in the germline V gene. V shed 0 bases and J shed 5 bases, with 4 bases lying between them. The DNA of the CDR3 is TGTGCCAGCAGCGTAGGTATAGATACGCAGTATTTT. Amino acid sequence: CASSVGIDTQYF. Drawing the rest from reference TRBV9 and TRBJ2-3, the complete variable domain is DSGVTQTPKHLITATGQRVTLRCSPRSGDLSVYWYQQSLDQGLQFLIQYYNGEERAKGNILERFSAQQFPDLHSELNLSSLELGDSALYFCASSVGIDTQYFGPGTRLTVL.

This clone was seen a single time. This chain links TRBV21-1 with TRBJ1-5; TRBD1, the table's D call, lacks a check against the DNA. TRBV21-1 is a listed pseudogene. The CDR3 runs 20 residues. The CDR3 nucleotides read TGTGCCAGCAGCCCTAAAAGGGGCCGTGGGGGCTTCGATAGCAATCAGCCCCAGCATTTT. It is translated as CASSPKRGRGGFDSNQPQHF.

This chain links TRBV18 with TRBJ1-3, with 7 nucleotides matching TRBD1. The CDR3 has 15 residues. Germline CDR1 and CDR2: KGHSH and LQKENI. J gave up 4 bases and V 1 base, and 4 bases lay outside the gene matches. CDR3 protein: CASSPRRGQGNTIYF. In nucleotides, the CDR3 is TGTGCCAGCTCACCACGGAGGGGGCAAGGAAACACCATATATTTT. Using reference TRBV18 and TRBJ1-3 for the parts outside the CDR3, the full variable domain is NAGVMQNPRHLVRRRGQEARLRCSPMKGHSHVYWYRQLPEEGLKFMVYLQKENIIDESGMPKERFSAEFPKEGPSILRIQQVVRGDSAAYFCASSPRRGQGNTIYFGEGSWLTVV.

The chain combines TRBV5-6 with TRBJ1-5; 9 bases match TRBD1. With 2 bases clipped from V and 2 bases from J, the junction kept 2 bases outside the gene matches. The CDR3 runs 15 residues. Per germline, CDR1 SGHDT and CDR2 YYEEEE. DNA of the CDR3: TGTGCCAGCAGCTTCCGGGACAGGGGCAATCAGCCCCAGCATTTT. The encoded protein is CASSFRDRGNQPQHF.

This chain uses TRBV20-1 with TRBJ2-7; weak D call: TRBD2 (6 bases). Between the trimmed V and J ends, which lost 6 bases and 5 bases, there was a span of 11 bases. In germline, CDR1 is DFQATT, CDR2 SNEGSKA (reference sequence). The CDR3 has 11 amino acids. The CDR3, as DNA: TGCAGTGCCCCGGGGAGGAACGAGCAGTACTTC. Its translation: CSAPGRNEQYF.

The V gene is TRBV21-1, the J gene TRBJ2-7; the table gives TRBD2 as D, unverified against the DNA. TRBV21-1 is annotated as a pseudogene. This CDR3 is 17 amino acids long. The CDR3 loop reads CASSKDEGAFLVYEQYF. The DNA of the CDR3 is TGTGCCAGCAGCAAAGATGAGGGCGCCTTTTTGGTCTACGAGCAGTACTTC.

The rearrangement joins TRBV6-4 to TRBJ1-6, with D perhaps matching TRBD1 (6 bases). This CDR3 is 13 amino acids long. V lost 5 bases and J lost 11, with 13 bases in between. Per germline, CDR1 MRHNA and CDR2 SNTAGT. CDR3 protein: CASSRTANTPLHF. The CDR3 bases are TGTGCCAGCAGTAGGACAGCAAACACACCCCTCCACTTT.

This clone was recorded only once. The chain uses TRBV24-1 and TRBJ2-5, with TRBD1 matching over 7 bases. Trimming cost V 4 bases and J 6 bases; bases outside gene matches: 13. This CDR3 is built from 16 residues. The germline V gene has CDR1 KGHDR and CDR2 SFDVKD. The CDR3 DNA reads TGTGCCACCAGTGACAGCGACAGGGTAGTTGATCAGACCCAGTACTTC. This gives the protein CATSDSDRVVDQTQYF.

The CDR3 DNA is TGTACTTCCGGGCAGGGGGCCTCGTCCTCCTACGAGCAGTACTTC. Protein: CTSGQGASSSYEQYF. The V gene is TRBV7-8, the J gene TRBJ2-7; 8 positions match TRBD1. This CDR3 spans 15 amino acids. CDR1 is SGHVS, CDR2 FQNEAQ, per germline.

CDR3 sequence: CASGYRGVEQYF. The CDR3 DNA reads TGTGCCAGCGGGTACCGGGGAGTCGAGCAGTACTTC. V and J are TRBV6-5 and TRBJ2-7, with D tentatively TRBD2 (5 bases). The CDR3 sequence is 12 residues long. Germline CDR1 reads MNHEY; CDR2 reads SVGAGI. V lost 8 bases and J lost 6, with 14 bases in between.

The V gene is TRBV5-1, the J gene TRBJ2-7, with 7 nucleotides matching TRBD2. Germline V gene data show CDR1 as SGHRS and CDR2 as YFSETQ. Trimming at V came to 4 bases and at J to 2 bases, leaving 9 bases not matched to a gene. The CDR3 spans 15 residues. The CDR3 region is CASSPSGGSPYEQYF. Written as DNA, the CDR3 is TGCGCCAGCAGCCCCTCGGGGGGTTCACCCTACGAGCAGTACTTC.

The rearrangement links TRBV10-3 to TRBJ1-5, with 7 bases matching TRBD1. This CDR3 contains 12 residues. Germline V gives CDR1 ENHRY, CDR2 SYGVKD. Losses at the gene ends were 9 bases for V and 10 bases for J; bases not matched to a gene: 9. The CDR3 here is CAIRDSGIPQHF. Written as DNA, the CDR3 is TGTGCCATTAGGGACAGTGGAATTCCCCAGCATTTT.

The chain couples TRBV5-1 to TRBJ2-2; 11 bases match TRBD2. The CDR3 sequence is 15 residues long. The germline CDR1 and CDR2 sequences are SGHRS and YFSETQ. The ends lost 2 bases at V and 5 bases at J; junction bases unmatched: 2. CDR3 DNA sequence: TGCGCCAGCAGCTTACTAGCGGGGGCGACCGGGGAGCTGTTTTTT. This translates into CASSLLAGATGELFF.

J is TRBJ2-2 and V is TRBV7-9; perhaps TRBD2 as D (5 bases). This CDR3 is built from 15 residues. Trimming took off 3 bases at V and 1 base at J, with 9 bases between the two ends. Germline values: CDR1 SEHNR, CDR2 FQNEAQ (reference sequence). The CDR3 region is CASSFYGMNTGELFF. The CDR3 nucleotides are TGTGCCAGCAGCTTTTACGGGATGAACACCGGGGAGCTGTTTTTT.

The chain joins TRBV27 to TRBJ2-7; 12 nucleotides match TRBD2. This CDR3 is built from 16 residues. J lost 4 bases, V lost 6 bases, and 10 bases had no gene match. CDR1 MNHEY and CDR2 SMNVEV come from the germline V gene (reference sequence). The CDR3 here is CASSPKTSGRRYEQYF. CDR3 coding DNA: TGTGCCAGCAGCCCTAAGACTAGCGGGAGAAGGTACGAGCAGTACTTC.

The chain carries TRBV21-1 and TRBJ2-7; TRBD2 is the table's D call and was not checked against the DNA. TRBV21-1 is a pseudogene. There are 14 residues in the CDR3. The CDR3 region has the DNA TGTGCCAGCAGCCCTATTCTAGCGGGAGATCAGCAGTACTTC. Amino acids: CASSPILAGDQQYF.

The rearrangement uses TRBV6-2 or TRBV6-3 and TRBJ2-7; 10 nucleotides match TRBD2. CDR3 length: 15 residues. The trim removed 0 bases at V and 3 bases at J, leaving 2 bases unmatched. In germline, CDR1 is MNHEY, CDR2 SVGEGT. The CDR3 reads CASSYSSSGSYEQYF. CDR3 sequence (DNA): TGTGCCAGCAGTTACTCCTCTAGCGGGAGCTACGAGCAGTACTTC.

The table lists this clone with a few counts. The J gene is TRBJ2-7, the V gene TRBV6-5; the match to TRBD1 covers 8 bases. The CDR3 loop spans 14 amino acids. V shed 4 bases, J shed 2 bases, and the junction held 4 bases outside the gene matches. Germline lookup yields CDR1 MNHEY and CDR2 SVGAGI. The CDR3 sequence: CASSSRQGTYEQYF. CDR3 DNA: TGTGCCAGCAGTTCAAGACAGGGGACCTACGAGCAGTACTTC.

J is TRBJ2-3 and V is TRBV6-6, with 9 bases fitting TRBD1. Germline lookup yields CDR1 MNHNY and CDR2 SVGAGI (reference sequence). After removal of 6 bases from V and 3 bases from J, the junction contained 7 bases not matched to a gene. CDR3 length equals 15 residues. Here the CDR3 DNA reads TGTGCCAGCAGGCGTGGGACAGGGTTTACAGATACGCAGTATTTT. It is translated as CASRRGTGFTDTQYF.

The CDR3, as DNA: TGTGCCAGCAGCCCCAACTTTCGGGGAGCAGAGACCCAGTACTTC. Amino acid sequence: CASSPNFRGAETQYF. The chain couples TRBV3-1 (or the pseudogene TRBV3-2) to TRBJ2-5, with D possibly matching TRBD2 (5 bases). CDR3 length: 15 amino acids. Germline CDR1 is LGHDT and CDR2 is YNNKEL (reference sequence). With 4 bases removed from V and 4 bases from J, the gap between germline ends came to 16 bases.

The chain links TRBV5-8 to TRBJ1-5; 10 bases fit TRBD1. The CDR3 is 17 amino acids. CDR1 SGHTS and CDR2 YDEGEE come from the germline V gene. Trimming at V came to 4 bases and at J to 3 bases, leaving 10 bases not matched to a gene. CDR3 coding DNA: TGTGCCAGCAGCGGGACCGGGGGACAGGGGTTCAATCAGCCCCAGCATTTT. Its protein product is CASSGTGGQGFNQPQHF.

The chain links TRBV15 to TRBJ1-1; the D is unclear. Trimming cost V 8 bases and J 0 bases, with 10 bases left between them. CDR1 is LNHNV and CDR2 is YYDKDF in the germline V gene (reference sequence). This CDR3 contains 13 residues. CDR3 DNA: TGTGCCACCGTGAACAGCATGAACACTGAAGCTTTCTTT. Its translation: CATVNSMNTEAFF.

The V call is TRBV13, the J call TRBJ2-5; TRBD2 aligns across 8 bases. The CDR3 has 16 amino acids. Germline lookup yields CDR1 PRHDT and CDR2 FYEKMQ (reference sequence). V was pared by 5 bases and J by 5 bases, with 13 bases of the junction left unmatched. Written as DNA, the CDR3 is TGTGCCAGCAGCCGGAGAGAAGCGGGAGATCCTGAGACCCAGTACTTC. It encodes CASSRREAGDPETQYF.